These 10 T cell receptor beta chains were all obtained from the same sample, sequenced in a study of blood T cell repertoires in COVID-19. Sequencing was performed with immunoSEQ multiplex PCR; in TCRdb, only in-frame clones are kept and a portion is missing. The repertoire holds about 26,000 clones, with around 92% as singletons. What was sequenced was peripheral blood. The receptors were sampled from a human donor in a cohort sampled during active COVID-19.

The V call is TRBV6-1, the J call TRBJ1-4, with 7 bases aligning to TRBD1. The CDR3 runs to 15 residues. Per the germline V gene, CDR1 is MNHNS and CDR2 is SASEGT. Unmatched junction bases numbered 6, after V lost 2 bases and J lost 6 bases. The CDR3 protein is CASSEPRDSHEKLFF. The CDR3 DNA follows: TGTGCCAGCAGTGAACCCCGGGACAGCCATGAAAAACTGTTTTTT.

This clone appeared a single time. The rearrangement uses TRBV6-5 and TRBJ2-1; TRBD1 matches at 8 bases. Trimming at V came to 5 bases and at J to 5 bases, leaving 5 bases not matched to a gene. The CDR3 runs 14 residues. From germline, CDR1 is MNHEY and CDR2 SVGAGI. The CDR3 loop reads CASSRQGADNEQFF. DNA of the CDR3: TGTGCCAGCAGTCGTCAGGGGGCAGACAATGAGCAGTTCTTC.

The V call is TRBV6-4, the J call TRBJ2-2; D is unclear. The CDR3 covers 13 residues. CDR1 and CDR2 from the germline V gene are MRHNA and SNTAGT. V was clipped by 8 bases and J by 0 bases, with 7 bases between them. This CDR3 is CASVNSNTGELFF. DNA for the CDR3: TGTGCCAGCGTCAACTCGAACACCGGGGAGCTGTTTTTT.

The CDR3: CASSEPAGELFF. The CDR3 DNA is TGTGCCAGCAGTGAACCGGCCGGGGAGCTGTTTTTT. The gene calls are TRBV6-1 and TRBJ2-2; D not certain. CDR1 is MNHNS, CDR2 SASEGT, per germline. The CDR3 has 12 residues. V was clipped by 2 bases and J by 6 bases, with 4 bases between them.

The J gene is TRBJ2-7, the V gene TRBV7-8; D may be TRBD1 (6 bases). Germline CDR1 is SGHVS and CDR2 is FQNEAQ. The CDR3 has 15 residues. V was cut by 4 bases and J by 2 bases, with 15 bases left in between. The CDR3 reads CASSSVQGEPYEQYF. CDR3 DNA sequence: TGTGCCAGCAGCTCAGTACAGGGAGAGCCCTACGAGCAGTACTTC. The full variable domain, completed using reference TRBV7-8 and TRBJ2-7, is GAGVSQSPRYKVAKRGQDVALRCDPISGHVSLFWYQQALGQGPEFLTYFQNEAQLDKSGLPSDRFFAERPEGSVSTLKIQRTQQEDSAVYLCASSSVQGEPYEQYFGPGTRLTVT.

V is TRBV9 and J is TRBJ2-1; 11 bases match TRBD2. The junction had 8 bases not matched to a gene; V was cut back by 0 bases and J by 9 bases. Per germline, CDR1 SGDLS and CDR2 YYNGEE. The CDR3 has 16 amino acids. DNA of the CDR3: TGTGCCAGCAGCGTAGGAGTAGCGGGGGGGCTTATTGAGCAGTTCTTC. It is translated as CASSVGVAGGLIEQFF.

The chain is built from TRBV5-1 and TRBJ1-1, with 7 bases identical to TRBD1. The CDR3 contains 14 residues. CDR1 and CDR2 (germline): SGHRS, YFSETQ. Losses at the gene ends were 4 bases for V and 1 base for J; bases not matched to a gene: 4. The CDR3 sequence: CASSAGTANTEAFF. CDR3 coding DNA: TGCGCCAGCAGCGCGGGGACAGCGAACACTGAAGCTTTCTTT.

This sequence joins TRBV19 and TRBJ2-5, with D tentatively TRBD1 (6 bases). Looked up from germline, CDR1 is LNHDA and CDR2 is SQIVND (reference sequence). Trimming shortened V by 2 bases and J by 1 base, and 11 bases separated the two germline ends. There are 15 residues in the CDR3. Here the CDR3 DNA reads TGTGCCAGTAGTATAAGTCGAGGGGGCCAAGAGACCCAGTACTTC. It is translated as CASSISRGGQETQYF.

The CDR3 spells CASTQGGCEQYV. CDR3 sequence (DNA): TGTGCCAGCACCCAGGGAGGGTGCGAGCAGTACGTC. The rearrangement uses TRBV5-4 and TRBJ2-7; TRBD2 aligns across 7 bases. Germline lookup yields CDR1 SGHNT and CDR2 YYREEE (reference sequence). With V trimmed by 6 bases and J by 6 bases, 6 bases remained unmatched. CDR3 length equals 12 residues.

V and J are TRBV5-1 and TRBJ1-2; perhaps TRBD1 as D (5 bases). Germline CDR1 SGHRS, CDR2 YFSETQ. V was shortened by 4 bases and J by 6 bases, with 13 bases between the two germline ends. The CDR3 spans 13 residues. The CDR3: CASSSLIGDGYTF. As DNA, the CDR3 is TGCGCCAGCAGCAGCCTAATAGGGGATGGCTACACCTTC.